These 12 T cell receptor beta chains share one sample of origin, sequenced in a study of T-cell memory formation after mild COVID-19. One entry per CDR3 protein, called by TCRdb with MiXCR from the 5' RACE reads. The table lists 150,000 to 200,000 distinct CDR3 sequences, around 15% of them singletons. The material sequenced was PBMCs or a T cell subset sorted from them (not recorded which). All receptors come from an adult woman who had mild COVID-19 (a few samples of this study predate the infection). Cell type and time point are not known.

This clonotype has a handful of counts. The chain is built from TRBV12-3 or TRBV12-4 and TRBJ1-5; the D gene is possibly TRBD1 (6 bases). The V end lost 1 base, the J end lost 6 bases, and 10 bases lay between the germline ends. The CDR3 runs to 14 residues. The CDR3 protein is CASSLGQGFQPQHF. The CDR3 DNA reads TGTGCCAGCAGTTTAGGGCAGGGGTTTCAGCCCCAGCATTTT.

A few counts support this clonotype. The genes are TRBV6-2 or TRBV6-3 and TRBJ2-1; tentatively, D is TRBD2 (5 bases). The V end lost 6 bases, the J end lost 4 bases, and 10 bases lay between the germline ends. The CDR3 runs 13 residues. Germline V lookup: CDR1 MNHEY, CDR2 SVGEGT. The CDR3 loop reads CASRTRTYNEQFF. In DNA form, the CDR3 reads TGTGCCAGCAGGACGCGGACTTACAATGAGCAGTTCTTC.

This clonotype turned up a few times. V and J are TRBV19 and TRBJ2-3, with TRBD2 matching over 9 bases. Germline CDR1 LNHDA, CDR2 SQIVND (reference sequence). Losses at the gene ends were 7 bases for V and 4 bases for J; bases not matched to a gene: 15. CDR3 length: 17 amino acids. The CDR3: CASNRGRGSGSADTQYF. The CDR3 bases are TGTGCCAGTAACAGGGGACGGGGTAGCGGGAGCGCAGATACGCAGTATTTT.

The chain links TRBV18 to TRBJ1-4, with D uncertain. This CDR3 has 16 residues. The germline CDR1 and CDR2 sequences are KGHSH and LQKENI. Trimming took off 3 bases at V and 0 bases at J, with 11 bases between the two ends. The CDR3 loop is CASSPFGWATNEKLFF. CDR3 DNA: TGTGCCAGCTCACCTTTCGGGTGGGCAACTAATGAAAAACTGTTTTTT.

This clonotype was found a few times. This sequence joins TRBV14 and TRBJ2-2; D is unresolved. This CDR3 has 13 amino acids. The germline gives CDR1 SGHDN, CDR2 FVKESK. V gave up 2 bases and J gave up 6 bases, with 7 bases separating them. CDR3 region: CASSQRVAGELFF. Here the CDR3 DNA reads TGTGCCAGCAGCCAAAGAGTAGCCGGGGAGCTGTTTTTT.

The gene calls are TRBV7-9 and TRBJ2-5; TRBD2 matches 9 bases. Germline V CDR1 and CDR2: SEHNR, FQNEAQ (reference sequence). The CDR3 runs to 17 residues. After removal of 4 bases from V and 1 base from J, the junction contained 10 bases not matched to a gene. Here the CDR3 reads CASSSYVGGRAQETQYF. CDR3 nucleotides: TGTGCCAGCAGCTCGTATGTTGGCGGGAGGGCCCAAGAGACCCAGTACTTC. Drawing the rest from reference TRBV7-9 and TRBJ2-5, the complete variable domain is DTGVSQNPRHKITKRGQNVTFRCDPISEHNRLYWYRQTLGQGPEFLTYFQNEAQLEKSRLLSDRFSAERPKGSFSTLEIQRTEQGDSAMYLCASSSYVGGRAQETQYFGPGTRLLVL.

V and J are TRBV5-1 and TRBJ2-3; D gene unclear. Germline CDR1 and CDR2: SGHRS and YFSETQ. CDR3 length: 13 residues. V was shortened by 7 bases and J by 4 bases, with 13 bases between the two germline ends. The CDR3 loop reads CASGEVRSDTQYF. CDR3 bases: TGCGCCAGCGGAGAGGTTAGGTCAGATACGCAGTATTTT.

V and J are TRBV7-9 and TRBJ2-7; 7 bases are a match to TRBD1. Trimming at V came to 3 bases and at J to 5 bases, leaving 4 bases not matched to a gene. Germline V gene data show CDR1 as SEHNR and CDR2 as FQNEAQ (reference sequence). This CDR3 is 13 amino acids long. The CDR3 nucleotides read TGTGCCAGCAGCTTGACAGGGCGGAACGAGCAGTACTTC. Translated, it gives CASSLTGRNEQYF.

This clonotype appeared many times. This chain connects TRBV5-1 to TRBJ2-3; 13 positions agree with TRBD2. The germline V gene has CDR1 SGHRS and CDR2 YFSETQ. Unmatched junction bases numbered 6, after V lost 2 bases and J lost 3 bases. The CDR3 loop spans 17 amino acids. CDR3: CASSFTTSGGATDTQYF. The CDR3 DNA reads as TGCGCCAGCAGCTTCACCACTAGCGGGGGGGCGACAGATACGCAGTATTTT.

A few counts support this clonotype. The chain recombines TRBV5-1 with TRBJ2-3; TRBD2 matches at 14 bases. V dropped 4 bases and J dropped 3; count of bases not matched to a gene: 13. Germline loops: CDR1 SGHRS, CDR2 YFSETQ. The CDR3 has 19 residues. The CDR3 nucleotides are TGCGCCAGCAGCGGCGGACTAGCGGGAGGAATGGCGGGGACAGATACGCAGTATTTT. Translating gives CASSGGLAGGMAGTDTQYF.

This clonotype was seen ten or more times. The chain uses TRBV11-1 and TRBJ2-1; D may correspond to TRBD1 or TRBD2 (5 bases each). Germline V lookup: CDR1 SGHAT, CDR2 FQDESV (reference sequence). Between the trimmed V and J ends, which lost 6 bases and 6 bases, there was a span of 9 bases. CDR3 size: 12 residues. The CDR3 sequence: CASRRGFNEQFF. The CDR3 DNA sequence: TGTGCCAGCAGGAGGGGATTCAATGAGCAGTTCTTC.

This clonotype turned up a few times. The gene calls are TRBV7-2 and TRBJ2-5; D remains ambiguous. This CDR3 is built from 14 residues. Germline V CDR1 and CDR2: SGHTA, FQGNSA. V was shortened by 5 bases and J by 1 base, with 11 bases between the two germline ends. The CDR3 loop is CASSPGSFQETQYF. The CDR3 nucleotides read TGTGCCAGCAGCCCCGGGTCCTTCCAAGAGACCCAGTACTTC.